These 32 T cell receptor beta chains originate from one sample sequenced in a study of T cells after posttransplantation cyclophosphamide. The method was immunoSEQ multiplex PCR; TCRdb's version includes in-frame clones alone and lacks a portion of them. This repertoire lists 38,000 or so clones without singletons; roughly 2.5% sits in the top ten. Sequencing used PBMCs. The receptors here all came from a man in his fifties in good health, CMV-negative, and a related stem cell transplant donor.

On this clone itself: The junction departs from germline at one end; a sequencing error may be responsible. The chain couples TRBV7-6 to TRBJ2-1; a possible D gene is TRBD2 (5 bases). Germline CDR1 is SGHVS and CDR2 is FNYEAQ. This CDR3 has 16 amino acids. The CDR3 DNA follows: TGTGTCAGCAGCTTAGCGCTCCAGTCGCTTTCCGATGAGCAGTTCTTC. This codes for CVSSLALQSLSDEQFF.

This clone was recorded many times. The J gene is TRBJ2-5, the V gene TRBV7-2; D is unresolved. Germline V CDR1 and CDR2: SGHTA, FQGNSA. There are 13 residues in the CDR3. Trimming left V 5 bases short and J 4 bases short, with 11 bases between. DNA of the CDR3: TGTGCCAGCAGCCGAAACTGGTTAGAGACCCAGTACTTC. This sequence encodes CASSRNWLETQYF.

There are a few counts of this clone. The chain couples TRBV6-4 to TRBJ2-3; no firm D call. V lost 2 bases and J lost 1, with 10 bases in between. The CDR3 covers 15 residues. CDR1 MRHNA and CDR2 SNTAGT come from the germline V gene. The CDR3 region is CASSDEGEGTDTQYF. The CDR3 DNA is TGTGCCAGCAGTGACGAAGGCGAGGGCACAGATACGCAGTATTTT.

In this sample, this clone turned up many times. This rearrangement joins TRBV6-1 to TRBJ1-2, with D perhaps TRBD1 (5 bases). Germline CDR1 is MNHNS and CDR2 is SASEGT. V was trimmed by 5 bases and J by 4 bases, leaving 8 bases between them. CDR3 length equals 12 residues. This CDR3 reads CASSWDFYGYTF. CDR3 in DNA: TGTGCCAGCAGTTGGGACTTCTATGGCTACACCTTC.

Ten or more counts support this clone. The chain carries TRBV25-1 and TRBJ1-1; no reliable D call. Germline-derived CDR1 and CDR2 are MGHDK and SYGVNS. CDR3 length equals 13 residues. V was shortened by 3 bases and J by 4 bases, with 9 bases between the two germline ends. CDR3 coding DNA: TGTGCCAGCAGTGATGGTTACGGCACTGAAGCTTTCTTT. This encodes CASSDGYGTEAFF.

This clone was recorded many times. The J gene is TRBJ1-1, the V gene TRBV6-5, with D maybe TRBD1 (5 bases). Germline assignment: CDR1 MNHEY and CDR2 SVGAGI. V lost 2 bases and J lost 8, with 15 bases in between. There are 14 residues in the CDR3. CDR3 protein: CASSYLEGDREAFF. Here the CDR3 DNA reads TGTGCCAGCAGTTACCTGGAAGGGGATAGGGAAGCTTTCTTT.

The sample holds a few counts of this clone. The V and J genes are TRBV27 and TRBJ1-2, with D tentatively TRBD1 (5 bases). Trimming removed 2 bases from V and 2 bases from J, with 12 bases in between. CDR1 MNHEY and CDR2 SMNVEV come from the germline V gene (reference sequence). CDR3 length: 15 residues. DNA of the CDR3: TGTGCCAGCAGTTTAGGGGCAGGGATCAACTATGGCTACACCTTC. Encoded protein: CASSLGAGINYGYTF.

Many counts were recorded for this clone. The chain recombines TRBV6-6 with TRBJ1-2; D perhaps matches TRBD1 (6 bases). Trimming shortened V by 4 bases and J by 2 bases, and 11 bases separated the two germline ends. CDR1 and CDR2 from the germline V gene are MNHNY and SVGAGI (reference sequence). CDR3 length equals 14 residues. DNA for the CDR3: TGTGCCAGCAGTTTGCCAGGACAGAACTATGGCTACACCTTC. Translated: CASSLPGQNYGYTF.

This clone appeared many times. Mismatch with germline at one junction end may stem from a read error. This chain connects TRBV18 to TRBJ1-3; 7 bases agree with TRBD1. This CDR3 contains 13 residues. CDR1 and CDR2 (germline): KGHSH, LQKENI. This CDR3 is CASSPGTEILIQF. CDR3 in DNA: TGTGCCAGCTCACCGGGGACAGAGATCTTAATCCAATTT.

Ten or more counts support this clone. DNA for the CDR3: TGCAGTGCTCCAAACTACAATGAGCAGTTCTTC. This sequence encodes CSAPNYNEQFF. This chain connects TRBV20-1 to TRBJ2-1; D not resolved. Trimming shortened V by 5 bases and J by 3 bases, and 5 bases separated the two germline ends. Germline CDR1 and CDR2: DFQATT and SNEGSKA (reference sequence). The length of the CDR3 is 11 residues.

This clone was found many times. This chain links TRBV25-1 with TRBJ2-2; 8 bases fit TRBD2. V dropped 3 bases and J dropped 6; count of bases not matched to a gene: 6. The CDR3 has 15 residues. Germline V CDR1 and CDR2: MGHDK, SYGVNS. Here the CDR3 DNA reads TGTGCCAGCAGTGACCTCGGGAGGGACGCCGGGGAGCTGTTTTTT. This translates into CASSDLGRDAGELFF.

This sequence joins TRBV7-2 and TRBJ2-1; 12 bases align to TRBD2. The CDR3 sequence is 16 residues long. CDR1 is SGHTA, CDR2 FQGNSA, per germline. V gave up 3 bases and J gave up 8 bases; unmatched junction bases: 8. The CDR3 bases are TGTGCCAGCAGCTTCGAGGGCCTAGCGGGGGGGTATGAGCAGTTCTTC. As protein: CASSFEGLAGGYEQFF. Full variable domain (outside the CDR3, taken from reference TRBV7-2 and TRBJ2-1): GAGVSQSPSNKVTEKGKDVELRCDPISGHTALYWYRQSLGQGLEFLIYFQGNSAPDKSGLPSDRFSAERTGGSVSTLTIQRTQQEDSAVYLCASSFEGLAGGYEQFFGPGTRLTVL.

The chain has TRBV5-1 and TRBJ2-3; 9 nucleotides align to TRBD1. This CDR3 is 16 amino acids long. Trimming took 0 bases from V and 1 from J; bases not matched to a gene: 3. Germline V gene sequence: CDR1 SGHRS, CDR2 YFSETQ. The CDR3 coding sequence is TGCGCCAGCAGCTTGGCACAGGGGGCAGGCACAGATACGCAGTATTTT. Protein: CASSLAQGAGTDTQYF.

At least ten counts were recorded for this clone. The CDR3, as DNA: TGCGCCAGCGTAGGGGCTAACTATGGCTACACCTTC. Translating gives CASVGANYGYTF. J is TRBJ1-2 and V is TRBV10-2; possibly TRBD1 for D (5 bases). Germline V gives CDR1 WSHSY, CDR2 SAAADI. Trimming removed 8 bases from V and 0 bases from J, with 7 bases in between. This CDR3 comprises 12 residues.

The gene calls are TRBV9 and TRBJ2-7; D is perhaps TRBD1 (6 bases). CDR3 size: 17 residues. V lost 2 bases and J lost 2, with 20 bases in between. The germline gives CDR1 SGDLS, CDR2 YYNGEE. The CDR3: CASSVSLGAGAPYEQYF. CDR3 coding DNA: TGTGCCAGCAGCGTGTCCCTGGGGGCAGGAGCTCCCTACGAGCAGTACTTC.

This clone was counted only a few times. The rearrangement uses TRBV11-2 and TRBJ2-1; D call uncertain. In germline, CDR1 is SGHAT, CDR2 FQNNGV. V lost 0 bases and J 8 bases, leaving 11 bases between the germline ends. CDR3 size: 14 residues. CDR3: CASSLEPQVDEQFF. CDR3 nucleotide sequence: TGTGCCAGCAGCTTAGAGCCTCAGGTAGATGAGCAGTTCTTC.

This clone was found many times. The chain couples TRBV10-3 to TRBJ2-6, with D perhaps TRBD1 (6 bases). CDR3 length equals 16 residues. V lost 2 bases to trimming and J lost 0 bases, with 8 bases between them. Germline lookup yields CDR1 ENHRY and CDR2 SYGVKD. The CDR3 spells CAISEGQNSGANVLTF. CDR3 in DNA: TGTGCCATCAGTGAGGGACAGAACTCTGGGGCCAACGTCCTGACTTTC.

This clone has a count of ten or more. CDR3: CATSTGVDILYGYTF. CDR3 DNA: TGTGCCACCAGCACCGGCGTGGACATTCTCTATGGCTACACCTTC. J is TRBJ1-2 and V is TRBV15, with D possibly TRBD1 on 5 matching bases. Germline assignment: CDR1 LNHNV and CDR2 YYDKDF (reference sequence). This CDR3 has 15 residues. V was clipped by 4 bases and J by 4 bases, with 16 bases between them.

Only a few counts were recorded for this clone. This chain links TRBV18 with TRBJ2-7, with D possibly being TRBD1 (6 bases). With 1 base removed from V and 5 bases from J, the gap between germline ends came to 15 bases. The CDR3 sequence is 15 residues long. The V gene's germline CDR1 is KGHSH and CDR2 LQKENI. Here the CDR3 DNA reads TGTGCCAGCTCACCACTGGGACATGTCCCCCACGAGCAGTACTTC. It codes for CASSPLGHVPHEQYF.

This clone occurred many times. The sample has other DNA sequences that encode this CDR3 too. CDR3 amino acids: CASSDGAGPMNTEAFF. CDR3 nucleotide sequence: TGCGCCAGCAGTGATGGGGCAGGACCGATGAACACTGAAGCTTTCTTT. The rearrangement links TRBV10-2 to TRBJ1-1; tentatively, D is TRBD1 (5 bases). The V and J ends lost 3 bases and 0 bases respectively, with 14 bases between them. This CDR3 is built from 16 residues. CDR1 is WSHSY and CDR2 is SAAADI in the germline V gene.

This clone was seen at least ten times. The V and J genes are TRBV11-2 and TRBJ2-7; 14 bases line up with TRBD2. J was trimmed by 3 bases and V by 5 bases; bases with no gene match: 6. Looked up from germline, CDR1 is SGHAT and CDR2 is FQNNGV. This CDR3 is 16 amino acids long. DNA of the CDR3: TGTGCCAGCAGCCGGACTAGCGGGGGGCTACTCTACGAGCAGTACTTC. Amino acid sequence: CASSRTSGGLLYEQYF.

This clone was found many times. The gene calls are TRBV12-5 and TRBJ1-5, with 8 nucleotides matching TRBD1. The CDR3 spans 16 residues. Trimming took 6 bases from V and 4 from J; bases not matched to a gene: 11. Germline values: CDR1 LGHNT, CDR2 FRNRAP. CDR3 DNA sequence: TGTGCTAGTGGCTCAAACATAAACAGGGGGAATCAGCCCCAGCATTTT. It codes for CASGSNINRGNQPQHF. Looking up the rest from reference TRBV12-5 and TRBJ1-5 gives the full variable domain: DARVTQTPRHKVTEMGQEVTMRCQPILGHNTVFWYRQTMMQGLELLAYFRNRAPLDDSGMPKDRFSAEMPDATLATLKIQPSEPRDSAVYFCASGSNINRGNQPQHFGDGTRLSIL.

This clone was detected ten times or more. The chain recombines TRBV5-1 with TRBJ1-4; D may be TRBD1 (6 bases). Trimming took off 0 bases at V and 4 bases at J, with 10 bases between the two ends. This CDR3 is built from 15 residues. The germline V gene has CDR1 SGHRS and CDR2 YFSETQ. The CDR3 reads CASSLDGQRNEKLFF. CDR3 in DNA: TGCGCCAGCAGCTTGGATGGACAGCGTAATGAAAAACTGTTTTTT.

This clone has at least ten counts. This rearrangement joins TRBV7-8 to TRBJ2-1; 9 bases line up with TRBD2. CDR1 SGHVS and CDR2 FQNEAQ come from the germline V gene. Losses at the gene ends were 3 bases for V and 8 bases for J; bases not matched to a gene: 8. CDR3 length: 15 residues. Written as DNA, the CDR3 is TGTGCCAGCAGCTTGGAGCGGGGGGCATGGGATGAGCAGTTCTTC. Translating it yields CASSLERGAWDEQFF. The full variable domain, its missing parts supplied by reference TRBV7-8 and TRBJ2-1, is GAGVSQSPRYKVAKRGQDVALRCDPISGHVSLFWYQQALGQGPEFLTYFQNEAQLDKSGLPSDRFFAERPEGSVSTLKIQRTQQEDSAVYLCASSLERGAWDEQFFGPGTRLTVL.

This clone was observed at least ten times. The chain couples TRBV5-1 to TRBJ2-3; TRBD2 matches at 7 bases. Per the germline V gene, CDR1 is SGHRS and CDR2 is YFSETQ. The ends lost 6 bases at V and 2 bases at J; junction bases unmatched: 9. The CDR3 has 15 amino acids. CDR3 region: CASTGTTYTTDTQYF. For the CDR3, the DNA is TGCGCCAGCACCGGGACTACCTATACCACAGATACGCAGTATTTT.

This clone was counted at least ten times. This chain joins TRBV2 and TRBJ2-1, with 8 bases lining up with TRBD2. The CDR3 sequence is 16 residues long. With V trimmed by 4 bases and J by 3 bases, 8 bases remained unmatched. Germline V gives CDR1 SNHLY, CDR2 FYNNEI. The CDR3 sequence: CASSVAAGEIYNEQFF. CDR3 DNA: TGTGCCAGCAGTGTTGCAGCGGGGGAGATCTACAATGAGCAGTTCTTC.

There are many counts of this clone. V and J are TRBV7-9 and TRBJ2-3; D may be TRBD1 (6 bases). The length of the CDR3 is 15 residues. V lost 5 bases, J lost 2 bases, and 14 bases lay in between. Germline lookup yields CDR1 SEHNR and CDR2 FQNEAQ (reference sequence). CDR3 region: CASSLSGQTTDTQYF. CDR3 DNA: TGTGCCAGCAGCCTCTCGGGACAAACCACAGATACGCAGTATTTT.

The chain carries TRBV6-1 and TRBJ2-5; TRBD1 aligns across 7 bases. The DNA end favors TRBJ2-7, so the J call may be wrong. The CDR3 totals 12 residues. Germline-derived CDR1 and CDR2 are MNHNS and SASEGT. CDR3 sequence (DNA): TGTGCCAGCAGTTCGACAGGGTTCGAGCAGTACTTC. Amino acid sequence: CASSSTGFEQYF.

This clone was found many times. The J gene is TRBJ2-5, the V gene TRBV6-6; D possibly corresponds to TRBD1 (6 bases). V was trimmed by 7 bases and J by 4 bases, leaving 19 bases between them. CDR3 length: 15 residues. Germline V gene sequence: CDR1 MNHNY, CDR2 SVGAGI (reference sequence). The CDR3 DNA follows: TGTGCCAGCATCGAAGTTACGTGGGGGCGAGAGACCCAGTACTTC. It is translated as CASIEVTWGRETQYF.

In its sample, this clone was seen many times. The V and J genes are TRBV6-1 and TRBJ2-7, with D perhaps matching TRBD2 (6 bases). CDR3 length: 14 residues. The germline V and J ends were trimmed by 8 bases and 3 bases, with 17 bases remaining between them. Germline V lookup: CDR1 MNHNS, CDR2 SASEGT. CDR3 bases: TGTGCCAGCTTAAAGCAGGGAGGTTACTACGAGCAGTACTTC. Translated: CASLKQGGYYEQYF.

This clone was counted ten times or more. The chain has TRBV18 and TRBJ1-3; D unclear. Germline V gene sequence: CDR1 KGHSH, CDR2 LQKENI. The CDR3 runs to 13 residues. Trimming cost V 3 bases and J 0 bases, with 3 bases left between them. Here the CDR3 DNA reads TGTGCCAGCTCACCGGCCTCTGGAAACACCATATATTTT. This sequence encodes CASSPASGNTIYF.

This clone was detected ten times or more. CDR3: CASSFQAGGPEGHIQYF. Here the CDR3 DNA reads TGTGCCAGCAGCTTTCAAGCGGGAGGGCCCGAAGGGCACATTCAGTACTTC. V and J are TRBV7-9 and TRBJ2-4, with 10 bases lining up with TRBD2. V was clipped by 3 bases and J by 8 bases; unmatched bases: 13. The CDR3 is made up of 17 amino acids. Germline CDR1 is SEHNR and CDR2 is FQNEAQ (reference sequence).